This T cell receptor (beta chain) was captured by sequencing in a study of T cells in narcolepsy. Looking at the study overall: Enrolled donors included narcolepsy type 1 or type 2 patients and healthy controls.

Germline values: CDR1 SGDLS, CDR2 YYNGEE. This CDR3 has 15 amino acids. Between the trimmed V and J ends, which lost 0 bases and 5 bases, there was a span of 14 bases. Here immunoSEQ multiplex PCR was the method, and the copy in TCRdb shows in-frame clones only, minus some. The sample lists some 15,000 clones, over 60% seen once, with around 15% in the top ten. This sequence joins TRBV9 and TRBJ1-2; D is perhaps TRBD1 (5 bases). This sequence was found in a human donor with narcolepsy. Sequencing was done on a sample of CD45RA- memory CD8+ T cells from PBMCs. CDR3 DNA: TGTGCCAGCAGCGTAGAGGAGGGGATAGGTTATGGCTACACCTTC. Translation gives CASSVEEGIGYGYTF. Full variable domain (remainder filled in from reference TRBV9 and TRBJ1-2): DSGVTQTPKHLITATGQRVTLRCSPRSGDLSVYWYQQSLDQGLQFLIQYYNGEERAKGNILERFSAQQFPDLHSELNLSSLELGDSALYFCASSVEEGIGYGYTFGSGTRLTVV.